This T cell receptor beta chain was captured in a study of blood T cell repertoires in COVID-19. Study-level background: Researchers got acute and convalescent COVID-19 samples from the United States, Italy and Spain. Nucleic acid was either cDNA or gDNA, and it came from T cells, B-cell-depleted T cells, or PBMCs.

Profiling relied on immunoSEQ multiplex PCR, and the TCRdb table lists in-frame clones only, not all of them. The table shows about 93,000 clones, with 75% to 90% occurring only once. As regards this clone: A read error may account for a junction end that differs from germline.

The source is a woman aged 80 or over with acute or convalescent COVID-19. Sequenced sample: peripheral blood.

Here the CDR3 DNA reads TGTGCCAGCAGTGAACCGACGACAGTGTTC. Amino acid sequence: CASSEPTTVF. V usage is TRBV6-4 and J usage is TRBJ1-2; possible D gene TRBD1, 5 bases. Germline V gene data show CDR1 as MRHNA and CDR2 as SNTAGT. CDR3 size: 10 residues.